Reported below is one T cell receptor (beta chain). The specificity of this receptor is unknown. Base-call qualities are not available, and no considerably larger clone is one nucleotide away. CD4+ T cells from unexposed donors were collected before the COVID-19 pandemic (2011-2018). After more than 9 days of culture, CD4+ T cells were isolated with the EasySep CD4+ T cell isolation kit. As cell numbers permitted, CD4+ T cells from unexposed donors were tested for reactivity to SARS-CoV-2 S and N and to four common cold coronavirus spike pools. Each well received 1.5 million to 2.5 million PBMCs, cultured in IMDM supplemented with about 5.4% human AB serum and 9.5 to 10 IU/ml IL-2. Half of the culture medium was replaced with fresh IL-2-containing medium on days 3 and 7. Triplicate replicate wells were generally used for each peptide culture condition. The leukapheresis product used for the unexposed donors was purchased from a commercial source. Ficoll-Paque PLUS gradient centrifugation was used to isolate PBMCs from either whole blood or leukapheresis product. PBMCs were either used fresh in the expansion assay or cryopreserved at -140 degrees C. The QIAamp Micro DNA Kit was used to extract genomic DNA from the CD4+ T cells.

Libraries were constructed by the immunoSEQ multiplex PCR assay. The paper's processing steps were these. During preprocessing, nonproductive sequences were discarded, as were any CDR3s that did not begin with C, did not end with F or W, or were shorter than 7 amino acids. Antigen-specific clonotypes were called with the MANAFEST web app on the basis of expansion relative to the reference and to other culture wells. A clone counted as positive if significantly expanded in 2 of 3 replicate wells versus the reference culture at FDR below 0.05. A further requirement for positive clones was significant expansion compared with all other tandem wells, along with an odds ratio above 5. CDR3 homology was measured as pairwise Levenshtein distance, computed with the stringdist R package after trimming three terminal residues from each end. This immuneACCESS table, as held by TCRdb, lists in-frame sequences with V and J called but not all clones. Of the missing ones, under half trace to an unresolved V gene in checked studies; the others have no known cause. The V and J calls and clone size were taken over from that table, and D and trimming were inferred from the DNA. This sample lists about 11,000 clones; roughly 81% were detected once. The top ten clones comprise 15% to 20% of the sample.

The data stem from a study of CD4 T cells in relation to SARS-CoV-2 and coronaviruses (dated by TCRdb to the early 2020s). Context from the whole study: In the ViraFEST assay, PBMCs were cultured with antigen for 9 to 11 days, after which TCR beta CDR3s were sequenced to identify antigen-specific clonal expansions. Memory CD4+ T cell crossreactivity between SARS-CoV-2 and common cold coronavirus spike proteins was assessed at the TCR clonotype level in the study. Samples from three pre-COVID donors and the naive versus memory experiments were sequenced with the Adaptive Biotechnologies TCR-sequencing kit; other data were Illumina-based. Shared crossreactive spike epitopes were mapped to their HLA restriction using patient-derived lymphoblastoid cell lines. A different, Illumina-based TCR-beta assay was used to sequence expansion assays from other donors in the study. The negative reference condition was either a culture with an HIV-1 Nef peptide pool or a culture with no peptide. Overall study outcomes, separate from this receptor: The study was constrained by small numbers of patients and of tested TCRs. No donor contributed both pre-pandemic and post-infection samples, which limited tracing the source of pre-existing responses. In roughly two thirds of donors, memory CD4+ clonotypes turned up that crossrecognized SARS-CoV-2 and at least one common cold coronavirus spike. Significantly weaker SARS-CoV-2-driven expansion was shown by crossreactive clones than by monoreactive clones, consistent with antigenic imprinting. Because the crossreactivity analysis focused on spike protein, crossreactivity against other viral proteins was not assessed.

Counted from cysteine to phenylalanine, this CDR3 has 16 amino acids. Only CDR3 DNA is held: 48 bases, read in frame from base 1. Via the germline V gene (reference sequence), CDR1 is LGHDT and CDR2 YNNKEL. The trim is 4 bases for V and 3 bases for J, with a gap of 18 bases between the germline ends. The sequenced sample was CD4+ T cells from PBMCs, cultured in vitro. The receptor's source is a human donor in good health. This chain is built from TRBV3-1 (or the pseudogene TRBV3-2) and TRBJ1-2; no D gene call is confident. The DNA sequence is TGTGCCAGCAGCCCCACCCGGACTCATAGGGACTATGGCTACACCTTC. This codes for CASSPTRTHRDYGYTF.